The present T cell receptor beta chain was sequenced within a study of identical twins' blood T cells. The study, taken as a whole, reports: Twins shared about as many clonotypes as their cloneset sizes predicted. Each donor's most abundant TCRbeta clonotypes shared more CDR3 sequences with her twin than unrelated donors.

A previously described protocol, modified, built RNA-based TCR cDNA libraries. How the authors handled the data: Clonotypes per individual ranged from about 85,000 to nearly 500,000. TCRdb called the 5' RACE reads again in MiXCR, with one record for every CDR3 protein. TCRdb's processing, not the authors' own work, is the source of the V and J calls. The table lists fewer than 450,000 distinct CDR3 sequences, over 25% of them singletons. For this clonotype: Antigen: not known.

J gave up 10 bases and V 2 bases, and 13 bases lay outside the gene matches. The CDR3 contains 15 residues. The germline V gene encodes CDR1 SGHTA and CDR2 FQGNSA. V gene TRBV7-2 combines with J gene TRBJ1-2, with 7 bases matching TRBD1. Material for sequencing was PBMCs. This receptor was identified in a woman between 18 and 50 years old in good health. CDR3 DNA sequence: TGTGCCAGCAGCTTACAATCCTCCCAAACAGGGGACTACACCTTC. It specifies CASSLQSSQTGDYTF.